The clone carrying this T cell receptor beta chain came up a few times. Its specificity is unknown. This entry comes from a study of T-cell memory formation after mild COVID-19. TCRdb re-derived calls from the 5' RACE reads in MiXCR, one entry per CDR3 protein. Here the sample spans about 320,000 distinct CDR3 sequences, 14% being singletons. This CDR3 comprises 14 residues. The germline V gene encodes CDR1 SGHAT and CDR2 FQNNGV. The ends were cut back, 5 bases at V and 4 bases at J, with 13 bases in the middle. Points from the study as a whole: Day 37-peaking second-wave clones had unconfirmed SARS-CoV-2 specificity.

This TCR derives from a man aged 18-30 years who had mild COVID-19 (a few samples of this study predate the infection). Cell type and time point are not known. The sequenced sample consisted of PBMCs or a T cell subset sorted from them (not recorded which). The rearrangement joins TRBV11-2 to TRBJ2-3; perhaps D is TRBD1 or TRBD2 (5 bases each). Written as DNA, the CDR3 is TGTGCCAGCAGCATGAGGGGTTGGGCAGATACGCAGTATTTT. This codes for CASSMRGWADTQYF.